This TCR beta chain was sequenced during a study of blood T cells in healthy people across ages. Roughly 9.2 milliliters was the volume of peripheral blood drawn from each donor. Notes on the study in general: Diversity was estimated from one million T cells, and these estimates were considered underestimates. Leaving the PBMCs unsorted stopped any conclusive comparison of naive versus antigen-experienced cells.

Through a sample-barcoded 5' primer and a J-beta primer mix, a second PCR was run for 7 to 11 cycles. TCRdb itself ran the 5' RACE reads through MiXCR, one entry per CDR3 protein. The data hold approximately 2,000,000 distinct CDR3 sequences, with about 39% observed a single time. With regard to this clonotype: The antigen remains unidentified. A read error may explain this, as a much larger clone is one base away.

V dropped 0 bases and J dropped 6 bases, with 6 bases sitting between them. This CDR3 spans 13 amino acids. CDR1 is LGHNA and CDR2 is YSLEER in the germline V gene. This sequence joins TRBV4-3 and TRBJ1-5; D unresolved. This TCR derives from a human donor in good health. The material sequenced was blood. The CDR3 DNA reads as TGCGCCAGCAGCCAAGATCCTAGTCAGCCCCAGCATTTT. Its translation is CASSQDPSQPQHF.